These T cell receptor beta chains were read from a single sample in a study of cytomegalovirus exposure and HLA in healthy donors. The method was immunoSEQ multiplex PCR; TCRdb's version includes in-frame clones alone and lacks a portion of them. This table has roughly 160,000 clones, about 80% appearing once. The sample comprised PBMCs. These receptors originate from a man younger than 40 in good health and CMV-seropositive. CDR3s include the opening cysteine and the closing phenylalanine or tryptophan. A D gene is named only where the DNA matches it firmly. Size tells how often a clone was seen (once, few, many) or the class of an expanded clone, and some rows leave it out.

TGTGCCAGCAGTTTACGAGCAGGACAGAATTCACCCCTCCACTTT	CASSLRAGQNSPLHF	TRBJ1-6	NA	once	TRBV6-5
TGTGCCAGCAGCTTAGGAGACAGAGTTAATGAAAAACTGTTTTTT	CASSLGDRVNEKLFF	TRBJ1-4	NA	NA	TRBV13
TGTGCCAGTAGTATAGTTGGCAGCTCCTACGAGCAGTACTTC	CASSIVGSSYEQYF	TRBJ2-7	NA	once	TRBV19
TGTGCCAGCAGTGAAGGCAGGGATTCCTACGAGCAGTACTTC	CASSEGRDSYEQYF	TRBJ2-7	NA	NA	TRBV2
TGTGCCAGCAGCTTAGGCCCTGGGGAGCCGTATAGCAATCAGCCCCAGCATTTT	CASSLGPGEPYSNQPQHF	TRBJ1-5	NA	NA	TRBV13
TGTGCCAGCAGTGGAACGCCGGGACAGGGGGGTTCACCCCTCCACTTT	CASSGTPGQGGSPLHF	TRBJ1-6	TRBD1	NA	TRBV25-1
TGTGCCTGGAGTGTAGTTGCAGCCAGGGGCCAGTTCTTC	CAWSVVAARGQFF	TRBJ2-1	NA	NA	TRBV30
TGTGCCAGCAGCGTCGGGACAGGGGGCGTTGGCTACACCTTC	CASSVGTGGVGYTF	TRBJ1-2	TRBD1	NA	TRBV9
TGCGCCAGCATGGGGACAGGGGATTTTGAGCAGTTCTTC	CASMGTGDFEQFF	TRBJ2-1	TRBD1	NA	TRBV4-1
TGTACCACCGCGACAGGGGTGAATTACGAGCAGTACTTC	CTTATGVNYEQYF	TRBJ2-7	TRBD1	NA	TRBV15
TGTGCCAGCAGCTTAGAGTCTAGCGGGGGGCGAAACAATGAGCAGTTCTTC	CASSLESSGGRNNEQFF	TRBJ2-1	TRBD2	NA	TRBV7-6
TGTGCCAGCTCGCCCCACGGAGGGTCAGAGCAGTACTTC	CASSPHGGSEQYF	TRBJ2-7	NA	NA	TRBV18
TGTGCCAGCTCGCTCAGGGGTGGCGAGCAGTACTTC	CASSLRGGEQYF	TRBJ2-7	NA	NA	TRBV18
TGTGCCAGCAGTTCAGGGGTGAACACTGAAGCTTTCTTT	CASSSGVNTEAFF	TRBJ1-1	NA	NA	TRBV6-5
TGTGCCAGCAGCGGGACAGGGGGGAAGTACGAGCAGTACTTC	CASSGTGGKYEQYF	TRBJ2-7	TRBD1	NA	TRBV6-1
TGTGCCAGCAGTGAAGACTCCGGACAGAGCTACGAGCAGTACTTC	CASSEDSGQSYEQYF	TRBJ2-7	NA	NA	TRBV6-1
TGTGCCAGCAGGGACAGGGCCCGTTCTGAAGCTTTCTTT	CASRDRARSEAFF	TRBJ1-1	TRBD1	NA	TRBV2
TGTGCCAGCAGCCGCAGGTCGGATTCACCCCTCCACTTT	CASSRRSDSPLHF	TRBJ1-6	NA	NA	TRBV5-6
TGCGCCAGCAGCCAATGGACAGGGGACACCGGGGAGCTGTTTTTT	CASSQWTGDTGELFF	TRBJ2-2	TRBD1	NA	TRBV4-1